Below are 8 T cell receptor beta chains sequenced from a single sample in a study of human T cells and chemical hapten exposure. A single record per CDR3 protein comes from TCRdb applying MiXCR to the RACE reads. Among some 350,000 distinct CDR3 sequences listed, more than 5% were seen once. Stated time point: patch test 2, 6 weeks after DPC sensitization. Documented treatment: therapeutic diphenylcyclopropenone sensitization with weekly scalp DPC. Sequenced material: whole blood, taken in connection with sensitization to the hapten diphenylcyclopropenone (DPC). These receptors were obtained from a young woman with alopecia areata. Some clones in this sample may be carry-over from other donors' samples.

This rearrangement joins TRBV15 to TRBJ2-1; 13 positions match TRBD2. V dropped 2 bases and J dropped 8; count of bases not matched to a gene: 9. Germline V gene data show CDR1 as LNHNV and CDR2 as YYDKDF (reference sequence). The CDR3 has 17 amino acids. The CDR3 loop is CATSRHFGTSGMDEQFF. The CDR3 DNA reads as TGTGCCACCAGCAGACACTTCGGGACTAGCGGGATGGATGAGCAGTTCTTC. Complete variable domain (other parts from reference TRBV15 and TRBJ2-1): DAMVIQNPRYQVTQFGKPVTLSCSQTLNHNVMYWYQQKSSQAPKLLFHYYDKDFNNEADTPDNFQSRRPNTSFCFLDIRSPGLGDTAMYLCATSRHFGTSGMDEQFFGPGTRLTVL.

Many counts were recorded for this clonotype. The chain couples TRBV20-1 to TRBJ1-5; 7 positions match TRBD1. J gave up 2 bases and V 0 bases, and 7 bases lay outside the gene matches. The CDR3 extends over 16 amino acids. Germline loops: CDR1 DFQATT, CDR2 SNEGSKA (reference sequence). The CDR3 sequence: CSARDLSGTGNQPQHF. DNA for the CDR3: TGCAGTGCTAGAGACCTATCCGGGACAGGCAATCAGCCCCAGCATTTT.

The CDR3 DNA sequence: TGTGCCAGCAGTGAAGACGCATCTTCAACGTATGGCTACACCTTC. As protein: CASSEDASSTYGYTF. The chain is built from TRBV25-1 and TRBJ1-2; D gene unclear. CDR1 and CDR2 (germline): MGHDK, SYGVNS. This CDR3 has 15 residues. Trimming cost V 2 bases and J 5 bases, with 15 bases left between them.

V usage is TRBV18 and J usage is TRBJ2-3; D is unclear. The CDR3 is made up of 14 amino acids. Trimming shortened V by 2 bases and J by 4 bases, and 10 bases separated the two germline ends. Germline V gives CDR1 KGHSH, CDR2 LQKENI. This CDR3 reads CASSPKVDADTQYF. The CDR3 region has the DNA TGTGCCAGCTCACCAAAAGTAGACGCAGATACGCAGTATTTT.

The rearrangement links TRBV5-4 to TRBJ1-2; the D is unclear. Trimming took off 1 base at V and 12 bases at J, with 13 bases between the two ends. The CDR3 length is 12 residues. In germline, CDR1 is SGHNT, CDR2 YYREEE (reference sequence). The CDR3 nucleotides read TGTGCCAGCAGCTTGTCCGCAACCGGGCACACCTTC. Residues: CASSLSATGHTF.

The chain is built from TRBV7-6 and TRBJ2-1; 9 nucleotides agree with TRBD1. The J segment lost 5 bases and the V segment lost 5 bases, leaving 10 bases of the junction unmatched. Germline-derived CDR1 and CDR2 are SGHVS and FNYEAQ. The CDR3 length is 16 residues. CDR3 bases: TGTGCCAGCAGCCCAATCTCGGGACAGGGCAACAATGAGCAGTTCTTC. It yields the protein CASSPISGQGNNEQFF.

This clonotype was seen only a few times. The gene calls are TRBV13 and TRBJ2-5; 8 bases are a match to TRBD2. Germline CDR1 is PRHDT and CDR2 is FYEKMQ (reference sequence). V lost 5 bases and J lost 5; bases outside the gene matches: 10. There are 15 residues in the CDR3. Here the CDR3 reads CASSPNPGGRETQYF. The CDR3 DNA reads TGTGCCAGCAGCCCGAATCCAGGCGGGAGGGAGACCCAGTACTTC.

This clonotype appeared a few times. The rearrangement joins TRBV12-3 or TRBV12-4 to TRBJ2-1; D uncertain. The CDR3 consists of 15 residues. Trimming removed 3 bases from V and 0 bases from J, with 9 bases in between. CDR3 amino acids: CASSFWGSSYNEQFF. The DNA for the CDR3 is TGTGCCAGCAGTTTTTGGGGAAGCTCCTACAATGAGCAGTTCTTC.